A single sample gave rise to the 6 T cell receptor beta chains below, sequenced in a study of breast tumors, draining lymph nodes, adjacent tissues. TCRdb re-called the multiplex PCR reads through MiXCR, storing one row per CDR3 protein. The sample includes some 22,000 distinct CDR3 sequences, roughly 58% of them seen just once. Sequencing was carried out using breast tumor tissue. The receptors were sampled from a female donor with breast cancer. Some clones in this sample may be carry-over from other donors' samples.

V is TRBV10-3 and J is TRBJ1-5; possible D gene TRBD1, 5 bases. Germline V gene sequence: CDR1 ENHRY, CDR2 SYGVKD. The V end lost 6 bases, the J end lost 4 bases, and 10 bases lay between the germline ends. The CDR3 has 13 residues. The chain's CDR3 is CAISTGLNQPQHF. CDR3 bases: TGTGCCATCAGCACAGGATTAAATCAGCCCCAGCATTTT.

The rearrangement uses TRBV2 and TRBJ2-7; 9 nucleotides line up with TRBD1. CDR3 length: 11 amino acids. Trimming at V came to 6 bases and at J to 12 bases, leaving 6 bases not matched to a gene. The germline V gene encodes CDR1 SNHLY and CDR2 FYNNEI. In DNA form, the CDR3 reads TGTGCCAGCAGGAGGGACAGGGCGACGTACTTC. It yields the protein CASRRDRATYF. The full variable domain, its missing parts supplied by reference TRBV2 and TRBJ2-7, is EPEVTQTPSHQVTQMGQEVILRCVPISNHLYFYWYRQILGQKVEFLVSFYNNEISEKSEIFDDQFSVERPDGSNFTLKIRSTKLEDSAMYFCASRRDRATYFGPGTRLTVT.

V usage is TRBV9 and J usage is TRBJ2-5, with TRBD1 as a possible D gene (5 bases). CDR1 and CDR2 from the germline V gene are SGDLS and YYNGEE. Trimming took off 0 bases at V and 4 bases at J, with 7 bases between the two ends. This CDR3 contains 13 residues. The CDR3 region is CASSVGQSETQYF. The CDR3 region has the DNA TGTGCCAGCAGCGTAGGACAGTCAGAGACCCAGTACTTC.

This chain's CDR3 is CATSDLTDGYTF. In DNA, the CDR3 is TGTGCCACCAGTGACCTGACAGATGGCTACACCTTC. The genes are TRBV24-1 and TRBJ1-2, with D perhaps matching TRBD1 (5 bases). The CDR3 loop spans 12 amino acids. Trimming shortened V by 4 bases and J by 6 bases, and 8 bases separated the two germline ends. Germline CDR1 and CDR2: KGHDR and SFDVKD.

J is TRBJ2-1 and V is TRBV19, with a possible D match to TRBD1 (6 bases). CDR1 and CDR2 from the germline V gene are LNHDA and SQIVND (reference sequence). This CDR3 spans 12 amino acids. Deletions cut 5 bases from V and 7 bases from J, with 9 bases between. Here the CDR3 reads CASSSQGNEQFF. The DNA for the CDR3 is TGTGCCAGTAGTTCACAGGGTAATGAGCAGTTCTTC.

The gene calls are TRBV7-8 and TRBJ1-2; possibly TRBD1 for D (5 bases). V lost 7 bases, J lost 4 bases, and 13 bases lay in between. Germline assignment: CDR1 SGHVS and CDR2 FQNEAQ. CDR3 length: 13 residues. Written as DNA, the CDR3 is TGTGCCAGCACATCTACCGGGGGCTATGGCTACACCTTC. It is translated as CASTSTGGYGYTF.